The 12 T cell receptor beta chains below all came from one sample that was sequenced in a study of blood T cell repertoires in COVID-19. Here immunoSEQ multiplex PCR was the method, and the copy in TCRdb shows in-frame clones only, minus some. Found here are roughly 250,000 clones, around 89% of them singletons; the top ten hold 0.99%. Material: peripheral blood. The receptors here all came from a woman aged 40 to 50 who had recovered from COVID-19.

This clone was seen more than once but under ten times. The chain uses TRBV4-3 and TRBJ1-1, with D perhaps matching TRBD1 (5 bases). Trimming took 3 bases from V and 5 from J, leaving 16 bases between them. CDR3 size: 15 residues. CDR1 is LGHNA and CDR2 is YSLEER in the germline V gene. CDR3 in amino acids: CASSHPGTGGTEAFF. For the CDR3, the DNA is TGCGCCAGCAGCCACCCCGGGACGGGGGGGACTGAAGCTTTCTTT.

V is TRBV27 and J is TRBJ1-4; the match to TRBD1 covers 7 bases. This CDR3 has 18 amino acids. Germline CDR1 MNHEY, CDR2 SMNVEV (reference sequence). V trimming: 10 bases; J trimming: 0 bases; junction bases outside the gene matches: 17. Here the CDR3 reads CANLGPTGSPPTNEKLFF. The CDR3 DNA follows: TGTGCCAACCTCGGGCCGACAGGGTCCCCCCCAACTAATGAAAAACTGTTTTTT.

The chain combines TRBV18 with TRBJ2-3; 10 nucleotides align to TRBD1. Germline CDR1 and CDR2: KGHSH and LQKENI. Trimming cost V 3 bases and J 4 bases; bases outside gene matches: 7. The CDR3 is made up of 16 amino acids. Here the CDR3 DNA reads TGTGCCAGCTCACCGAGGGACAGGGGCGGCGCAGATACGCAGTATTTT. It codes for CASSPRDRGGADTQYF.

The genes are TRBV2 and TRBJ1-1; unclear D gene. Trimming took 10 bases from V and 0 from J, leaving 12 bases between them. This CDR3 has 13 amino acids. Germline V CDR1 and CDR2: SNHLY, FYNNEI. CDR3 bases: TGTGCCACGAAGCGGGGATTGAACACTGAAGCTTTCTTT. Protein sequence: CATKRGLNTEAFF.

The chain is built from TRBV11-3 and TRBJ2-4; 8 bases agree with TRBD2. Germline-derived CDR1 and CDR2 are SGHNT and YENEEA. The V gene end was trimmed by 5 bases and the J gene end by 1 base; junction bases not matched to a gene: 1. The length of the CDR3 is 14 residues. The DNA for the CDR3 is TGTGCCAGCAGCCCGGGGGGGGCCAAAAACATTCAGTACTTC. Translation: CASSPGGAKNIQYF.

V usage is TRBV3-1 (or the pseudogene TRBV3-2) and J usage is TRBJ2-7; D perhaps matches TRBD1 (5 bases). Germline lookup yields CDR1 LGHDT and CDR2 YNNKEL (reference sequence). The V gene lost 4 bases and the J gene lost 1 base, with 8 bases spanning the gap. The CDR3 is made up of 13 amino acids. CDR3 loop: CASSRGPSYEQYF. The CDR3 DNA reads TGTGCCAGCAGCCGGGGCCCTTCCTACGAGCAGTACTTC.

In the case of this clone: The germline gene is not matched at one end of the junction; a read error may be the cause. The chain is built from TRBV2 and TRBJ1-1; tentative D call: TRBD1 (5 bases). CDR1 is SNHLY, CDR2 FYNNEI, per germline. This CDR3 has 15 amino acids. CDR3 in amino acids: CASREGAFLNTEAFF. DNA for the CDR3: TGTGCCAGCAGGGAAGGGGCCTTCCTGAACACTGAAGCTTTCTTT.

The V call is TRBV7-9, the J call TRBJ1-5; D ambiguous. CDR1 and CDR2 (germline): SEHNR, FQNEAQ (reference sequence). CDR3 length: 13 residues. V lost 3 bases to trimming and J lost 6 bases, with 9 bases between them. The CDR3 region has the DNA TGTGCCAGCAGCTTGGCGGGTTTTCAGCCCCAGCATTTT. Protein: CASSLAGFQPQHF.

Here the CDR3 DNA reads TGCAGTGCCCGGACAGGGGGTGGAGCTTTCTTT. Its translation is CSARTGGGAFF. The V gene is TRBV20-1, the J gene TRBJ1-1, with TRBD1 matching over 10 bases. Germline CDR1 reads DFQATT; CDR2 reads SNEGSKA (reference sequence). The junction had 5 bases not matched to a gene; V was cut back by 6 bases and J by 10 bases. The CDR3 runs 11 residues.

This chain joins TRBV6-6 and TRBJ1-1; no definite D call. The CDR3 is 14 residues long. Trimming took off 6 bases at V and 0 bases at J, with 11 bases between the two ends. CDR1 is MNHNY, CDR2 SVGAGI, per germline (reference sequence). The DNA for the CDR3 is TGTGCCAGCAGGGTGGGCAGAATGAACACTGAAGCTTTCTTT. Its translation is CASRVGRMNTEAFF.

The CDR3 protein is CASSSPGQHSPLHF. CDR3 nucleotides: TGTGCCAGTAGTAGCCCGGGACAGCACTCACCCCTCCACTTT. The chain combines TRBV19 with TRBJ1-6; 7 bases fit TRBD1. The V gene end was trimmed by 4 bases and the J gene end by 10 bases; junction bases not matched to a gene: 7. This CDR3 contains 14 residues. Germline loops: CDR1 LNHDA, CDR2 SQIVND (reference sequence).

The V and J genes are TRBV30 and TRBJ1-2; TRBD1 aligns across 9 bases. CDR1 and CDR2 from the germline V gene are GTSNPN and SVGIG (reference sequence). The CDR3 sequence is 16 residues long. V lost 4 bases, J lost 0 bases, and 9 bases stayed unmatched. CDR3: CAWNAGDRGTNYGYTF. DNA of the CDR3: TGTGCCTGGAATGCGGGAGACAGGGGGACTAACTATGGCTACACCTTC.